The clone carrying this TCR beta chain was recorded only once. Its antigen is unidentified. Only in-frame clones appear in the TCRdb table, and some are missing; sequencing was by immunoSEQ multiplex PCR. The sample shows tens of thousands of clones, approximately 80% of them seen only once. This entry belongs to a study of PD-1 blockade in classical Hodgkin lymphoma. Overall study findings and caveats: Reported findings placed baseline TCR diversity lower in newly diagnosed patients (compared with healthy donors). Significantly greater TCR diversity emerged by C4D1 in CD4+ cells but not CD8+ cells. Nivolumab initiated under 1 year post-ASCT led to patient exclusion.

Time point noted: cycle 4 day 1 (C4D1), after 5 to 7 weeks of nivolumab. Exposure to brentuximab vedotin varied, and each patient had relapsed following autologous stem cell transplantation. Complete response, partial response or progressive disease were the best responses. Germline V gene data show CDR1 as SGDLS and CDR2 as YYNGEE. V gave up 3 bases and J gave up 2 bases; unmatched junction bases: 11. This CDR3 spans 17 amino acids. Material: peripheral blood mononuclear cells (PBMCs), obtained before the fourth cycle of nivolumab. The chain employs TRBV9 and TRBJ2-5; 9 bases are shared with TRBD2. This clonotype was obtained from a human donor with classical Hodgkin lymphoma. CDR3 nucleotides: TGTGCCAGCAGCGCGTCCGCCAATAGCGGGGGACAAGAGACCCAGTACTTC. Translation gives CASSASANSGGQETQYF.